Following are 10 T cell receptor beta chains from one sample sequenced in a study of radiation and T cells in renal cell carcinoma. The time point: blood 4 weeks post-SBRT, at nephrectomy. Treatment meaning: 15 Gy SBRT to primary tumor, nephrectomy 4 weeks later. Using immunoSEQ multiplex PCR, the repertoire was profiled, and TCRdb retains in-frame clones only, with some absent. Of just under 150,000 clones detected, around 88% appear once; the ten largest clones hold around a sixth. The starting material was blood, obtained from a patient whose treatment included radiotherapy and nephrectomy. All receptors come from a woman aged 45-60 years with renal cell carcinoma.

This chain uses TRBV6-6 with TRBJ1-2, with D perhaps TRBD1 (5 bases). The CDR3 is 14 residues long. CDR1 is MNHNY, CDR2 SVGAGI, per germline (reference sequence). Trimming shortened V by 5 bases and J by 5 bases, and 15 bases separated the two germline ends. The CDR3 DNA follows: TGTGCCAGCAGTCAACCTGTGGGGGTGTATGGCTACACCTTC. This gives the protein CASSQPVGVYGYTF.

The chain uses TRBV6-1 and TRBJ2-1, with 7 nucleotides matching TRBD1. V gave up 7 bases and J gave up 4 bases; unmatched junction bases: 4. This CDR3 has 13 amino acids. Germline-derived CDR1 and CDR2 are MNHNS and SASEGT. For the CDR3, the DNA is TGTGCCAGCACCGGGACAGTGTACAATGAGCAGTTCTTC. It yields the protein CASTGTVYNEQFF.

The DNA of the CDR3 is TGTGCCAGTAGTACAAGACAGCAAAGGACTAACTATGGCTACACCTTC. This gives the protein CASSTRQQRTNYGYTF. V gene TRBV19 combines with J gene TRBJ1-2; possibly TRBD1 for D (5 bases). This CDR3 comprises 16 residues. Trimming cost V 4 bases and J 0 bases, with 15 bases left between them. Germline V lookup: CDR1 LNHDA, CDR2 SQIVND (reference sequence). The full variable domain, its missing parts supplied by reference TRBV19 and TRBJ1-2, is DGGITQSPKYLFRKEGQNVTLSCEQNLNHDAMYWYRQDPGQGLRLIYYSQIVNDFQKGDIAEGYSVSREKKESFPLTVTSAQKNPTAFYLCASSTRQQRTNYGYTFGSGTRLTVV.

The CDR3 bases are TGTGCCAGCAGCTCACAGAAGACAGGGAGCACTGAAGCTTTCTTT. It codes for CASSSQKTGSTEAFF. The chain is built from TRBV5-4 and TRBJ1-1; 7 nucleotides line up with TRBD1. CDR1 and CDR2 (germline): SGHNT, YYREEE (reference sequence). V was pared by 3 bases and J by 4 bases, with 9 bases of the junction left unmatched. The CDR3 is 15 amino acids.

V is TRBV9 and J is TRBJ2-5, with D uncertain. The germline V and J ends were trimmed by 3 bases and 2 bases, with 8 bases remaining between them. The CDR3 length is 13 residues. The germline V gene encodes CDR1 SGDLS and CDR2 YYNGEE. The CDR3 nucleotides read TGTGCCAGCAGCGGGACGTCACAAGAGACCCAGTACTTC. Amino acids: CASSGTSQETQYF.

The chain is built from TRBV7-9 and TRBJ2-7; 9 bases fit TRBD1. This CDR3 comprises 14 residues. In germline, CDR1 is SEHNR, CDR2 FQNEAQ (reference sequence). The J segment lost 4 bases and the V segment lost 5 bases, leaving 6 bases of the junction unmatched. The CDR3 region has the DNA TGTGCCAGCAGCGTACCGGGACAGGGATACGAGCAGTACTTC. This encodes CASSVPGQGYEQYF. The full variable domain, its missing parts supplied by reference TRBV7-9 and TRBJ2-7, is DTGVSQNPRHKITKRGQNVTFRCDPISEHNRLYWYRQTLGQGPEFLTYFQNEAQLEKSRLLSDRFSAERPKGSFSTLEIQRTEQGDSAMYLCASSVPGQGYEQYFGPGTRLTVT.

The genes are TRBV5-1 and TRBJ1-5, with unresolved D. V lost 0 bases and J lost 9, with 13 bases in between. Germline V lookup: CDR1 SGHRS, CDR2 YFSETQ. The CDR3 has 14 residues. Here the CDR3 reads CASSLGVTSGPQHF. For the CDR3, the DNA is TGCGCCAGCAGCTTGGGTGTTACCTCCGGGCCCCAGCATTTT. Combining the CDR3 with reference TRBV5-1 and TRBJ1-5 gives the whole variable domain KAGVTQTPRYLIKTRGQQVTLSCSPISGHRSVSWYQQTPGQGLQFLFEYFSETQRNKGNFPGRFSGRQFSNSRSEMNVSTLELGDSALYLCASSLGVTSGPQHFGDGTRLSIL.

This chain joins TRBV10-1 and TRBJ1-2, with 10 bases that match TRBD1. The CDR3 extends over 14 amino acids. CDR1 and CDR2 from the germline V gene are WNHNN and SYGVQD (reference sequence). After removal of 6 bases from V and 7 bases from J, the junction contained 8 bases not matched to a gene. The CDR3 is CASSSGTGAGGYTF. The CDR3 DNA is TGCGCCAGCAGCTCCGGGACAGGGGCAGGTGGCTACACCTTC.

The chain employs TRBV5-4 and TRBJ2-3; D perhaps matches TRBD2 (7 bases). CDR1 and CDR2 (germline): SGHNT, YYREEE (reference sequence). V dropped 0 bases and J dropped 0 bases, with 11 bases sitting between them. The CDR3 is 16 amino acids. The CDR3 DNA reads TGTGCCAGCAGCTTGGATGGGGGGGCTAGCACAGATACGCAGTATTTT. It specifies CASSLDGGASTDTQYF.

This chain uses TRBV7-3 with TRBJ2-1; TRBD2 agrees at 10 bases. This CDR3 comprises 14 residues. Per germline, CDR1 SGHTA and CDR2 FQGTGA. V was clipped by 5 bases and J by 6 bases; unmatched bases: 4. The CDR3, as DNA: TGTGCCAGCAGCCTAGCGGGAGTGGGCAATGAGCAGTTCTTC. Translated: CASSLAGVGNEQFF. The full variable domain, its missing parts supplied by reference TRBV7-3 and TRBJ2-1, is GAGVSQTPSNKVTEKGKYVELRCDPISGHTALYWYRQSLGQGPEFLIYFQGTGAADDSGLPNDRFFAVRPEGSVSTLKIQRTERGDSAVYLCASSLAGVGNEQFFGPGTRLTVL.